This paragraph reports one TCR beta chain. Some clones are missing from TCRdb's copy, which holds only in-frame ones; the method was immunoSEQ multiplex PCR. Altogether about 660,000 clones are present, roughly 86% being singletons, with the ten largest covering 0.0094%. This specimen comes from a study of shared T cell receptors in the human thymus. V was shortened by 5 bases and J by 2 bases, with 11 bases between the two germline ends. CDR1 ENHRY and CDR2 SYGVKD come from the germline V gene. This CDR3 has 14 residues. This sample was also put to use in a study of human thymus T cells.

Sequenced material: thymocytes. This receptor was identified in a boy younger than two with a congenital heart defect. J is TRBJ2-3 and V is TRBV10-3; D may be TRBD2 (6 bases). The CDR3 region is CAISPRDFTDTQYF. CDR3 DNA: TGTGCCATCAGTCCCCGGGACTTCACAGATACGCAGTATTTT.